This T cell receptor (beta chain) was observed in a study of cytomegalovirus exposure and HLA in healthy donors (dated by TCRdb to 2015 to 2018). Context from the whole study: In an earlier analysis of about 560 of the donors, around 290 Gb of sequence data and 90 million to 120 million unique TCR beta sequences from roughly 190 million T cells were reported. In a later analysis, previously published TCR beta repertoires from several hundred donors were re-analyzed and high-resolution HLA genotyping was added so that TCR occurrence patterns could be studied. An earlier analysis of 587 of the donors applied high-throughput TCR beta sequencing to assess whether each TCR beta V gene segment acted as functional or pseudogenic. High-throughput TCR immunosequencing, statistical association of individual TCRs with disease status, and machine learning were combined to predict cytomegalovirus infection status. An early release that covered about 600 HLA-typed donors contained 300 to 350 gigabases of sequencing data and about 84 million unique TCR sequences. In addition to the first cohort of roughly 700 subjects, a separate validation cohort of approximately 120 different subjects was used. Among roughly 400 genotyped donors of the cohort, an average of roughly 230,000 unique TCR beta nucleotide sequences was sequenced per donor, of which roughly 17% were non-productive. The later analysis used no new phenotypic data to find candidate immune exposures, relying instead on TCR beta sequences and their occurrence across donors. The study was designed to test whether signatures of past pathogen exposure could be identified by cataloging public T cell receptors. The study used immunosequencing to profile the T cell repertoires of 600 to 850 subjects and linked those repertoires to cytomegalovirus serostatus. Because of strong linkage in the cohort, five DR-DQ haplotypes were treated as single units for association and clustering. Typing coverage differed by locus: A, B, C, DRB1 and DQB1 were typed in about 620-640 donors, DQA1 in roughly 510, DPA1 in 600 to 610, and DPB1 in approximately 450. The genetic ancestry cluster associated with self-reported Caucasian donors included over 80% of the approximately 410 genotyped donors. Donor age, sex, ethnicity and CMV serostatus were compiled together with the repertoire data. Class I and class II HLA loci were covered by the typing at four-digit resolution. Every repertoire in the discovery cohort had been generated on one and the same sequencing platform. A later genetic analysis took genome-wide SNP genotypes for about three fifths of the 666 donors and used that subset as a discovery cohort. Overall study outcomes, separate from this receptor: Specific HLA alleles were associated with more than 15,000 TCR beta sequences at a false discovery rate of 0.05 in a later analysis. According to a later genetic analysis, donors in an Asian-associated ancestry cluster had fewer N-insertions in productive TCRs than the approximately 670-donor mean. In the study, 150 to 200 TCR beta chains were listed as associated with cytomegalovirus. Cytomegalovirus status was reported to be diagnosed by the classifier with high specificity and sensitivity in both the original and validation cohorts. Presence/absence analyses assumed roughly uniform sequencing depth across donors, an assumption that may not hold. A few of the identified cytomegalovirus-associated TCR beta chains were confirmed in vitro to be specific for cytomegalovirus antigens. Compared with equally common non-associated chains, HLA-associated TCR beta chains in a later analysis were more clonally expanded and had lower generation probabilities. HLA typing was unavailable for some donors at each locus, so association tests used only the typed subset. Linkage disequilibrium might explain the correlated functional status among segregating V segments, but an unknown experimental factor could not be ruled out. A later analysis found that TCR association rates varied across HLA loci, with DRB1 alleles showing the most associated TCRs and HLA-C alleles the fewest. The authors suggested that the approach could potentially be extended to other disease states and immunological phenotypes. A later genetic analysis associated a missense DCLRE1C variant with V-gene and J-gene trimming of TCR beta chains, and an independent cohort replicated the association. Because counts were too low, roughly 17 rarely observed V segments, including chromosome 9 orphons, were left out of the earlier analysis of 500 to 750 of the donors. A further reported finding was that TCR beta sequences accurately predicted the HLA-A and HLA-B alleles for most subjects in the first cohort. While some public TCRs were present in many individuals, most TCR sequences turned up only very rarely across donors. In this cohort, only TCR beta chains were sequenced, and detectable features were limited by the absence of alpha or paired-chain data. A later analysis reported that several top co-occurrence clusters appeared linked to parvovirus B19, influenza, CMV and Epstein-Barr virus. Most CMV-associated TCR beta chains appeared to be HLA-restricted in a later analysis, and the HLA associations seemed to be driven largely by CMV exposure. When HLA alleles, especially DR and DQ, strongly co-occurred, TCR associations were difficult to assign to individual alleles. The only immune exposure information available for the cohort was CMV serostatus. Because the 87-base-pair reads could not distinguish some IMGT-functional V segments, including TRBV6-2 and TRBV6-3, those segments were excluded. A cluster of highly shared sequence variants was judged likely to be a technical artifact of the sequencing pipeline. In an earlier analysis of approximately 590 of the donors, most TCR beta V segments appeared in productive rearrangements about 87% or about 30% of the time, broadly matching IMGT annotations.

Trimming removed 0 bases from V and 4 bases from J, leaving 10 bases between the germline ends. The CDR3 holds 15 amino acids from the cysteine to the phenylalanine. Only the CDR3 DNA stays, 45 bases, in frame from base 1. The germline V gene (reference sequence) sets CDR1 to LNHNV and CDR2 to YYDKDF. In total, approximately 610 healthy bone marrow donors made up the cohort. Cohort members were all nominally healthy when sampled, although unrecorded immune exposures were likely present. The donor tested CMV seropositive, placing the donor among the approximately 290 seropositive members of the cohort. A peripheral blood sample was provided by each donor, and peripheral blood mononuclear cells were used for TCR beta sequencing. The Qiagen DNeasy Blood Extraction Kit was used to extract genomic DNA from the blood cell samples. As to this clone: Its cognate antigen has yet to be identified. Base qualities are not recorded, but no much larger clone differs from it by a single base.

To prepare the library, the immunoSEQ multiplex PCR assay was applied. For the multiplex PCR, a mixture combining 60 forward primers for TCR Vbeta segments and 13 reverse primers for TCR Jbeta segments was used. The CDR3 region of rearranged TCR beta genes was amplified from genomic DNA with a multiplex PCR assay. On the Illumina HiSeq System, the amplified TCR beta libraries were sequenced as 87-base-pair reads. Concerning the study's data processing: A later analysis tallied 70 million to 100 million unique TCR beta chains across the approximately 670 repertoires, and around 12 million of those chains were shared by two or more donors. Raw reads were error-corrected and collapsed into unique sequences by a nearest-neighbor algorithm in which closely related sequences were merged to remove PCR and sequencing errors. Alignment of CDR3 sequences to IMGT reference sequences was used to assign V, D and J gene segments. Each retained sequence needed at least a six-nucleotide match to both a V gene segment and a J gene segment. A rearrangement counted as productive if the CDR3 had no stop codons and remained in frame with V and J, and every other rearrangement counted as non-productive. CDR3 was defined by IMGT convention, running from the second conserved V-encoded cysteine to the conserved J-encoded phenylalanine. Sequences without an unambiguous match to a single V gene segment were excluded from the earlier analysis of 500 to 700 of the donors. In an earlier analysis of 500 to 750 of the donors, V segments were called functional above 56.7% productive rearrangements and were called segregating when the between-donor standard deviation exceeded 5%. A statistical classification framework was developed to diagnose cytomegalovirus status using the catalog of TCR beta chain sequences. In a later analysis, V and J genes were assigned by comparing TCR nucleotide sequences against IMGT/GENE-DB human TR gene sequences. A later analysis assigned CDR3 sequences and most-parsimonious VDJ recombination scenarios with the TCRdist pipeline. A later analysis defined each TCR beta chain by its CDR3 amino acid sequence plus V-gene family, and excluded reads lacking a unique V-gene family. To address suspected cross-contamination and a sequencing artifact, a later analysis removed around 600 highly shared, low-generation-probability nucleotide sequences. In a later analysis, a clonal expansion index was calculated for each public chain from normalized within-repertoire ranks of inferred template counts. Generation probabilities in a later analysis came from a VDJ recombination model fitted to out-of-frame rearrangements, and those results were checked against IGoR. In a later analysis, hypergeometric tests were used to score TCR-TCR, TCR-HLA and TCR-CMV co-occurrence, with a repertoire-size bias correction applied to TCR pairs. A later analysis estimated false discovery rates by permuting HLA or CMV assignments 20 times. In a later analysis, co-occurring TCRs were grouped using DBSCAN, and TCRdist sequence similarity was added for clustering within HLA-allele-positive subsets. Repertoires with fewer than 30,000 or more than 120,000 public chains, plus five repertoires with anomalous nucleotide sharing, were excluded from co-occurrence clustering. What TCRdb holds here is the immuneACCESS table cut down to in-frame rearrangements. Part of the clones is not present; checked against another copy, under half of the missing clones reflect an unresolved V gene, and the others are unexplained. V and J calls and clone size are as listed in that table; D and trimming were resolved from the DNA. Recorded for this sample are fewer than 300,000 clones; around 86% of them occurred a single time. Almost 4% of the sample goes to the ten largest clones.

The TCR was taken from a man in his forties or fifties in good health and CMV-seropositive. Sequencing used PBMCs. The receptor chain draws on TRBV15 and TRBJ1-3; matching of 5 bases hints at TRBD1 as the D gene. For the CDR3, the sequence is CATSRESGLGNTIYF. In nucleotide form, the sequence is TGTGCCACCAGCAGAGAGTCAGGGCTAGGAAACACCATATATTTT.